The 9 T cell receptor beta chains in this list originate from one sample, sequenced in a study of a mutant IDH1 vaccine in newly diagnosed glioma. No antigen has been assigned to these receptors. Time point reported: week 23, last vaccination. Every vaccination contained 300 ug of the mutant IDH1 20-mer peptide and was paired with topical imiquimod. Sequencing used immunoSEQ multiplex PCR; TCRdb keeps in-frame clones, though not all of them. This table has tens of thousands of clones, about three quarters appearing once. Material: PBMCs, obtained from a glioma patient whose treatment included an IDH1 peptide vaccine. Receptors were obtained from a woman between 40 and 55 years old with glioma. Some clones in this sample may be carry-over from other donors' samples.

The chain links TRBV7-9 to TRBJ2-7; D is ambiguous. Trimming removed 1 base at V and 3 bases at J, with 4 bases between. The CDR3 extends over 12 amino acids. Per germline, CDR1 SEHNR and CDR2 FQNEAQ (reference sequence). CDR3 protein: CASSLGVYEQYF. The CDR3 region has the DNA TGTGCCAGCAGCTTAGGGGTCTACGAGCAGTACTTC.

The V gene is TRBV4-3, the J gene TRBJ2-2; possibly TRBD1 or TRBD2 for D (5 bases each). The CDR3 is 16 residues long. Germline-derived CDR1 and CDR2 are LGHNA and YSLEER. V was trimmed by 3 bases and J by 3 bases, leaving 14 bases between them. The CDR3 region has the DNA TGCGCCAGCAGCCAGAGATGGGACCAGTACACCGGGGAGCTGTTTTTT. Protein sequence: CASSQRWDQYTGELFF.

CDR3 in amino acids: CASSVITGELFF. The CDR3 DNA reads as TGTGCCAGCAGTGTGATAACCGGGGAGCTGTTTTTT. The chain uses TRBV25-1 and TRBJ2-2; D is unresolved. The CDR3 runs 12 residues. Per the germline V gene, CDR1 is MGHDK and CDR2 is SYGVNS. Deletions cut 4 bases from V and 5 bases from J, with 5 bases between.

V is TRBV5-1 and J is TRBJ1-5; 8 bases align to TRBD1. Germline loops: CDR1 SGHRS, CDR2 YFSETQ. Trimming removed 2 bases from V and 7 bases from J; junction bases left unmatched: 2. The CDR3 consists of 13 residues. In DNA, the CDR3 is TGCGCCAGCAGCTTTGGACAGGGACAGCCCCAGCATTTT. It encodes CASSFGQGQPQHF.

The chain carries TRBV7-2 and TRBJ1-2; maybe TRBD1 (5 bases). V lost 5 bases and J lost 8, with 12 bases in between. This CDR3 has 12 residues. The germline V gene has CDR1 SGHTA and CDR2 FQGNSA. CDR3 bases: TGTGCCAGCAGCCCGGAGGGGAGAGGCTACACCTTC. It specifies CASSPEGRGYTF. The full variable domain, its missing parts supplied by reference TRBV7-2 and TRBJ1-2, is GAGVSQSPSNKVTEKGKDVELRCDPISGHTALYWYRQSLGQGLEFLIYFQGNSAPDKSGLPSDRFSAERTGGSVSTLTIQRTQQEDSAVYLCASSPEGRGYTFGSGTRLTVV.

J is TRBJ1-2 and V is TRBV10-3, with no clear D. Germline V gives CDR1 ENHRY, CDR2 SYGVKD. The CDR3 length is 14 residues. Trimming took off 5 bases at V and 4 bases at J, with 14 bases between the two ends. Written as DNA, the CDR3 is TGTGCCATCAGTAGTATTATAGATGGCTATGGCTACACCTTC. Protein sequence: CAISSIIDGYGYTF.

The chain links TRBV6-6 to TRBJ1-4; 8 bases align to TRBD1. The length of the CDR3 is 14 residues. With V trimmed by 6 bases and J by 8 bases, 8 bases remained unmatched. Germline V gene data show CDR1 as MNHNY and CDR2 as SVGAGI (reference sequence). The CDR3 DNA is TGTGCCAGCAGAACCGGGACAGGAGGAGAAAAACTGTTTTTT. It encodes CASRTGTGGEKLFF.

This clone was counted a single time. As the CDR3 is not closed by the conserved phenylalanine or tryptophan, this likely results from a read error. V usage is TRBV29-1 and J usage is TRBJ1-1, with 7 bases that match TRBD1. Germline V gene lookup returns CDR1 SQVTM and CDR2 ANQGSEA. Trimming removed 7 bases from V and 7 bases from J; junction bases left unmatched: 9. The CDR3 sequence is 12 residues long. CDR3 amino acids: CSAFTGAGEAFL. Here the CDR3 DNA reads TGCAGCGCTTTTACAGGGGCAGGTGAAGCTTTCCTT.

The J gene is TRBJ1-5, the V gene TRBV25-1; the D is unclear. The germline gives CDR1 MGHDK, CDR2 SYGVNS. V lost 0 bases to trimming and J lost 7 bases, with 4 bases between them. This CDR3 is 12 amino acids long. The CDR3 sequence is CASSEYGQPQHF. DNA of the CDR3: TGTGCCAGCAGTGAATATGGACAGCCCCAGCATTTT.